What follows are 8 T cell receptor beta chains derived from one specimen sequenced in a study of blood T cell repertoires in COVID-19. Clones were sequenced by immunoSEQ multiplex PCR, and TCRdb holds only the in-frame ones, with some missing. The sample shows some 350,000 clones, around 89% of them seen only once. What was sequenced was PBMCs or T cells enriched from blood (not recorded which). The receptors originated from a man younger than 35 who had recovered from COVID-19.

The chain is built from TRBV12-3 or TRBV12-4 and TRBJ1-2; D not certain. With 3 bases removed from V and 7 bases from J, the gap between germline ends came to 12 bases. The CDR3 length is 13 residues. CDR3 coding DNA: TGTGCCAGCAGTTTTTACGCAGGCTTTGGCTACACCTTC. Its translation is CASSFYAGFGYTF.

This chain links TRBV11-2 with TRBJ2-1; 8 nucleotides align to TRBD2. Looked up from germline, CDR1 is SGHAT and CDR2 is FQNNGV. V lost 1 base and J lost 7; bases outside the gene matches: 3. The CDR3 spans 14 residues. DNA of the CDR3: TGTGCCAGCAGCTTAGTAAGCGGGGGTAATGAGCAGTTCTTC. Its protein product is CASSLVSGGNEQFF.

The chain employs TRBV3-1 (or the pseudogene TRBV3-2) and TRBJ2-2; a weak D match, TRBD1 (5 bases). This CDR3 spans 13 amino acids. CDR1 is LGHDT, CDR2 YNNKEL, per germline (reference sequence). V dropped 4 bases and J dropped 4 bases, with 7 bases sitting between them. The CDR3 region has the DNA TGTGCCAGCAGCCGACAGAGCACCGGGGAGCTGTTTTTT. It is translated as CASSRQSTGELFF.

The V call is TRBV5-4, the J call TRBJ1-3, with D perhaps matching TRBD1 (5 bases). CDR3 size: 15 residues. Germline V gives CDR1 SGHNT, CDR2 YYREEE (reference sequence). The germline V and J ends were trimmed by 4 bases and 4 bases, with 15 bases remaining between them. CDR3 amino acids: CASSPGLEKGNTIYF. The CDR3 nucleotides are TGTGCCAGCAGCCCAGGGTTGGAAAAAGGAAACACCATATATTTT.

The chain joins TRBV3-1 (or the pseudogene TRBV3-2) to TRBJ2-5, with 7 bases identical to TRBD1. The length of the CDR3 is 14 residues. V shed 5 bases, J shed 4 bases, and the junction held 7 bases outside the gene matches. CDR1 LGHDT and CDR2 YNNKEL come from the germline V gene (reference sequence). CDR3 sequence (DNA): TGTGCCAGCAGCATGCAGGGGGATGGAGAGACCCAGTACTTC. Amino acid sequence: CASSMQGDGETQYF.

The chain is built from TRBV7-9 and TRBJ1-4, with D unclear. The germline gives CDR1 SEHNR, CDR2 FQNEAQ (reference sequence). The CDR3 has 15 residues. V was trimmed by 3 bases and J by 5 bases, leaving 13 bases between them. The CDR3 sequence is CASSLDVAANEKLFF. CDR3 DNA sequence: TGTGCCAGCAGCTTGGATGTGGCGGCCAATGAAAAACTGTTTTTT.

This clone was found once. The chain employs TRBV9 and TRBJ1-2, with 8 bases aligning to TRBD1. This CDR3 contains 13 residues. Losses at the gene ends were 3 bases for V and 7 bases for J; bases not matched to a gene: 5. The V gene's germline CDR1 is SGDLS and CDR2 YYNGEE. CDR3 amino acids: CASSGQGMGGYTF. The CDR3 coding sequence is TGTGCCAGCAGCGGACAGGGGATGGGTGGCTACACCTTC. The full variable domain, with the rest looked up from reference TRBV9 and TRBJ1-2, is DSGVTQTPKHLITATGQRVTLRCSPRSGDLSVYWYQQSLDQGLQFLIQYYNGEERAKGNILERFSAQQFPDLHSELNLSSLELGDSALYFCASSGQGMGGYTFGSGTRLTVV.

This chain joins TRBV5-6 and TRBJ2-7; 7 bases align to TRBD1. CDR3 length equals 16 residues. After removal of 3 bases from V and 4 bases from J, the junction contained 13 bases not matched to a gene. Germline V gene data show CDR1 as SGHDT and CDR2 as YYEEEE. In DNA form, the CDR3 reads TGTGCCAGCAGCTCGACCTATAGGACAGGAGAATACGAGCAGTACTTC. This sequence encodes CASSSTYRTGEYEQYF. The complete variable domain, with remaining parts taken from reference TRBV5-6 and TRBJ2-7, reads DAGVTQSPTHLIKTRGQQVTLRCSPKSGHDTVSWYQQALGQGPQFIFQYYEEEERQRGNFPDRFSGHQFPNYSSELNVNALLLGDSALYLCASSSTYRTGEYEQYFGPGTRLTVT.